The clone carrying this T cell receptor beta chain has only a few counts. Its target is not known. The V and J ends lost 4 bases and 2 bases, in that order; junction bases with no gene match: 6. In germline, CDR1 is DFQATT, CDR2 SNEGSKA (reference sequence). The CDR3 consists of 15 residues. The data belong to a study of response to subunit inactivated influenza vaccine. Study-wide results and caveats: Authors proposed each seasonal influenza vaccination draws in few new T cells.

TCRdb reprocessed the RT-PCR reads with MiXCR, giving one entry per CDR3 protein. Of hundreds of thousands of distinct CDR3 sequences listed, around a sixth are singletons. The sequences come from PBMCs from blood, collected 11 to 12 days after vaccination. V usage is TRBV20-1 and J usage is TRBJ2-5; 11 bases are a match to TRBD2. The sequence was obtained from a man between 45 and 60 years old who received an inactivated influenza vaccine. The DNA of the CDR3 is TGCAGTGCTATTTATAGCGGGAGGGCACAAGAGACCCAGTACTTC. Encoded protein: CSAIYSGRAQETQYF.